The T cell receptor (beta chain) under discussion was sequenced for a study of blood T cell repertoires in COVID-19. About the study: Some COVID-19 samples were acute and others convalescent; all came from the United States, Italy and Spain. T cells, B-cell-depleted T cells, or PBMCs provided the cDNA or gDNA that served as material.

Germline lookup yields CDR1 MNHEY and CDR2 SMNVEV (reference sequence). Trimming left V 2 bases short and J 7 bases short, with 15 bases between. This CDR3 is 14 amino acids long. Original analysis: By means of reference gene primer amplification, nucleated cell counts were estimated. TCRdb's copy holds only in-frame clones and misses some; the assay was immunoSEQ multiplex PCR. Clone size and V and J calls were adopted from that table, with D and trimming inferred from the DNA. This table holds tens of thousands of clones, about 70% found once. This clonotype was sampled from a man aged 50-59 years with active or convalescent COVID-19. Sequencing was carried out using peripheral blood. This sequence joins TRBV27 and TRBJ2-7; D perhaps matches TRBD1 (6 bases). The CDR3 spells CASSLRARGLEQYF. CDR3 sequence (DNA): TGTGCCAGCAGTTTACGGGCCAGGGGTTTAGAGCAGTACTTC.